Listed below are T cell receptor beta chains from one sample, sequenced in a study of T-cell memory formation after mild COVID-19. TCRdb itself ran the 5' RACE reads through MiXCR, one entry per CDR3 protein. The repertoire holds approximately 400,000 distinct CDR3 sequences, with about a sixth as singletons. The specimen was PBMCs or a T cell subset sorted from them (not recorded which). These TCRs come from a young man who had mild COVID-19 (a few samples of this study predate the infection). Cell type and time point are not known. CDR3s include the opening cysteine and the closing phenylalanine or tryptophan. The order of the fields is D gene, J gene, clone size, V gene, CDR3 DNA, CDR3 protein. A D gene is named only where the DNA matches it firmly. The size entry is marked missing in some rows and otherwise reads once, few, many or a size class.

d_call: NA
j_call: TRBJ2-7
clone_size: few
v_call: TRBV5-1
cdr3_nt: TGCGCCAGCAGGGGGGCCGGGTCCTACGAGCAGTACTTC
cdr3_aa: CASRGAGSYEQYF

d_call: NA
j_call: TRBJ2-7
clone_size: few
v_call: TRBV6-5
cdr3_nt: TGTGCCAGCAGTTTAGGCCAGGCAGCCTACGAGCAGTACTTC
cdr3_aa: CASSLGQAAYEQYF

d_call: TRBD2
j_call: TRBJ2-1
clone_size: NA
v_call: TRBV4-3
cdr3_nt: TGCGCCAGCAGCCTGGAAGCGGGGGATCACTACAATGAGCAGTTCTTC
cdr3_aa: CASSLEAGDHYNEQFF

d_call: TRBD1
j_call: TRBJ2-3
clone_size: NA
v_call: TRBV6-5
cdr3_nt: TGTGCCAGCGGGCAGGGGGGCACAGATACGCAGTATTTT
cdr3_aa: CASGQGGTDTQYF

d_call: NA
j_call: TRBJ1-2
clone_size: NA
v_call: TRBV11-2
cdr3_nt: TGTGCCAGCAGCTTAGGACTGGATCATGGCTACACCTTC
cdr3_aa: CASSLGLDHGYTF

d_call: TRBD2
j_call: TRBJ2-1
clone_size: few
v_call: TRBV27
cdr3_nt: TGTGCCAGCAGTCGACTAGCGGGGGGGCTGAATGAGCAGTTCTTC
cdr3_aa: CASSRLAGGLNEQFF

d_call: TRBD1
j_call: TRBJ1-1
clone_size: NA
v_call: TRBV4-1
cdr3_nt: TGCGCCAGCAGCCAACCCCTCGGGGGACAGGGGACGAGGCCTTTCTTT
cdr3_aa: CASSQPLGGQGTRPFF

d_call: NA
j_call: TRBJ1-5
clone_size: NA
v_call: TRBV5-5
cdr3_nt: TGTGCCAGCAGCTTTTCCAGACTTTATTACAATCAGCCCCAGCATTTT
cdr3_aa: CASSFSRLYYNQPQHF

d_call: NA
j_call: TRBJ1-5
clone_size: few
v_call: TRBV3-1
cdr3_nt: TGTGCCAGCAGCGGGCGATTAGGGGCCCAGCATTTT
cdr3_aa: CASSGRLGAQHF

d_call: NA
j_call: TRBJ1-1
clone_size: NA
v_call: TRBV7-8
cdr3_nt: TGTGCCAGCAGCTTGAGGCGGCCTGACGGCACTGAAGCTTTCTTT
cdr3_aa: CASSLRRPDGTEAFF

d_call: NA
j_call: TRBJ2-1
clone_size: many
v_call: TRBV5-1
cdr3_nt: TGTGCCAGCAGCTTAGTGCAGGGAGATAATGAGCAGTTCTTC
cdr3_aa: CASSLVQGDNEQFF

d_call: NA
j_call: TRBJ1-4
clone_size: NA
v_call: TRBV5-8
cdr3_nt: TGTGCCAGCAGCGGCAACAGTCGGACCGGTGAAAAACTGTTTTTT
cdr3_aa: CASSGNSRTGEKLFF

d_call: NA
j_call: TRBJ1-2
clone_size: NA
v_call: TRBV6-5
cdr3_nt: TGTGCCAGCAGTCGGTACGGGGGCCAACTCTATGGCTACACCTTC
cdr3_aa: CASSRYGGQLYGYTF

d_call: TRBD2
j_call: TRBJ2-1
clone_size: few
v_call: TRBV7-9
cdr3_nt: TGTGCCAGCAGCTCAGCGGGGGGATCCGGCATCTTACAGTTCTTC
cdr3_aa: CASSSAGGSGILQFF

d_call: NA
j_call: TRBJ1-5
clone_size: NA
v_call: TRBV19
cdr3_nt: TGTGCCAGTAGTATGAACGCCCAGCCCCAGCATTTT
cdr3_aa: CASSMNAQPQHF

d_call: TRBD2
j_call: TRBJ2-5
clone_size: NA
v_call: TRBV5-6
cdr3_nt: TGTGCCAGCAGCTTGCAGCGGGGGGGCCTTGAGACCCAGTACTTC
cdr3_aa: CASSLQRGGLETQYF

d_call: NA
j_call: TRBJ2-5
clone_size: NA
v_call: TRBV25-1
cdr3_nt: TGTGCCAGCACCCTAGCGGGTGCGGGACAGGGCCTCCAAGAGACCCAGTACTTC
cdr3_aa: CASTLAGAGQGLQETQYF

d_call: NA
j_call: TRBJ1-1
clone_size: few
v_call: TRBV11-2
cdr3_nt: TGTGCCAGCAGCACCCCGGGCGGACTGCTACTCCTGGGCGCTGAAGCTTTCTTT
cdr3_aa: CASSTPGGLLLLGAEAFF

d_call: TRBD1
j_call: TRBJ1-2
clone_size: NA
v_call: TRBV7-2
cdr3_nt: TGTGCCAGCAGCTTCACCGGGACAGGGTTGGACTACACCTTC
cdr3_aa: CASSFTGTGLDYTF

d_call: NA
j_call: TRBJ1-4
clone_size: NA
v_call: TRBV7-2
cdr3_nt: TGTGCCAGCAGCTTCGCCTTAGTTGAAAAACTGTTTTTT
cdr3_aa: CASSFALVEKLFF

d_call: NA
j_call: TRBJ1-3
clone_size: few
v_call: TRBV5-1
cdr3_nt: TGCGCCAGCAGCCCGCAACCGGACCCCTCCTCTGGAAACACCATATATTTT
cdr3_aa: CASSPQPDPSSGNTIYF

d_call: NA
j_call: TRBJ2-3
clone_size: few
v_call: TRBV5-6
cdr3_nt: TGTGCCAGCAGCTTGGTTCCGAATAGGCGCGATACGCAGTATTTT
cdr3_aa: CASSLVPNRRDTQYF

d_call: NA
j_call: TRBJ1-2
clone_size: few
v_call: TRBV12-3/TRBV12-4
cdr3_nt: TGTGCCAGCAGTTTATCGCTTGGGACTGGCTACACCTTC
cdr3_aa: CASSLSLGTGYTF

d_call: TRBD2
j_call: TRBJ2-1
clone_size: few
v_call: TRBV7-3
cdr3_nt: TGTGCCAGCAGCTCGCCTCCTGACGGGGGGGCCCACAATGAGCAGTTCTTC
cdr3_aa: CASSSPPDGGAHNEQFF

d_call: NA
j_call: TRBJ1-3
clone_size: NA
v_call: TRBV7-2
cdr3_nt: TGTGCCAGCAGCTTAGCCCAGCCTAGCTCTGGAAACACCATATATTTT
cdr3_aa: CASSLAQPSSGNTIYF

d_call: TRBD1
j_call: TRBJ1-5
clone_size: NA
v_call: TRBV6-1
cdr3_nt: TGTGCCAGCAGTGAACAGGGGGCTAGCAATCAGCCCCAGCATTTT
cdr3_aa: CASSEQGASNQPQHF

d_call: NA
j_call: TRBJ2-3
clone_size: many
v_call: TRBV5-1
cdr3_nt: TGCGCCAGCAGCTTGGCAGGACTTGGGGATACGCAGTATTTT
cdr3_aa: CASSLAGLGDTQYF

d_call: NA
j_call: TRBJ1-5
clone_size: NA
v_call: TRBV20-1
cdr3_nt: TGCAGTGCCACCCCCTGGGGCGCAAATCAGCCCCAGCATTTT
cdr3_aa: CSATPWGANQPQHF

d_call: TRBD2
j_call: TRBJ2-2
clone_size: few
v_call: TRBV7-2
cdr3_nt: TGTGCCAGCAGCCGAGGGGGGACTAGCGCGAACACCGGGGAGCTGTTTTTT
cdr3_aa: CASSRGGTSANTGELFF

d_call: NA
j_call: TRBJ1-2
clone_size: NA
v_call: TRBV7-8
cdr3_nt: TGTGCCAGCAGCTTAGCCGCCTCAGGCGACTATGCCAACACCTTC
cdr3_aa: CASSLAASGDYANTF

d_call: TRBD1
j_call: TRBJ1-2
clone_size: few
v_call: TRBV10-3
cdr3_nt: TGTGCCACCCCCGGACAGCCCGGACAGGACTATGGCTACACCTTC
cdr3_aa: CATPGQPGQDYGYTF

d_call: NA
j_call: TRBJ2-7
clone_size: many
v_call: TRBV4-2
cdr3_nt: TGTGCCAGCAGCCAAGGTTTACAACTCTACGAGCAGTACTTC
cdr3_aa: CASSQGLQLYEQYF

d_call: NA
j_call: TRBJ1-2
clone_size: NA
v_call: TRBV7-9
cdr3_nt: TGTGCCAGCAGCTTAGTTTCTCGACACGTCGGCTATGGCTACACCTTC
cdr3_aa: CASSLVSRHVGYGYTF

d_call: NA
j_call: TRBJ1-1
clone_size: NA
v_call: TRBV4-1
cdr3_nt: TGCGCCAGCAGCCAAGATGGGGGGCACACTGAAGCTTTCTTT
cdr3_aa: CASSQDGGHTEAFF

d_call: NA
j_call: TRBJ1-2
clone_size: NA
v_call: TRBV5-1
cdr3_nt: TGCGCCAGCAGCTTGGCGGGGCAGGGTCGGACTGGCTACACCTTC
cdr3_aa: CASSLAGQGRTGYTF

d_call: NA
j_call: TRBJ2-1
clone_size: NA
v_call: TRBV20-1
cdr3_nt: TGCAGTGCTAGAGGTCGGGGTGGGTTTAATGAGCAGTTCTTC
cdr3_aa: CSARGRGGFNEQFF

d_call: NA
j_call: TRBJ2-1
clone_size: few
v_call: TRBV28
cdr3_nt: TGTGCCAGCAGTACACCCCTGGGGGCGGGGTACTACAATGAGCAGTTCTTC
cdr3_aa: CASSTPLGAGYYNEQFF

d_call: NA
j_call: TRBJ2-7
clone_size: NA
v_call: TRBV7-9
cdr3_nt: TGTGCCAGCGAACAGCGCGCCTACGAGCAGTACTTC
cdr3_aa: CASEQRAYEQYF

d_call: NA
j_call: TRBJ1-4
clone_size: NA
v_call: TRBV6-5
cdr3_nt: TGTGCCAGCAGTTACTCGACCGGGGGAGGCGAAAATGAAAAACTGTTTTTT
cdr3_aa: CASSYSTGGGENEKLFF

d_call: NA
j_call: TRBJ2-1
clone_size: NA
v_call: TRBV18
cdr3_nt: TGTGCCAGCTCAACGACAGGACATCAGGGTTTCTTC
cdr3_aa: CASSTTGHQGFF

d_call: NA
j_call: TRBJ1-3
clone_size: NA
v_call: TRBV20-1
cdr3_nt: TGCAGTGCTAGCGGGGGGGCTGGAAACACCATATATTTT
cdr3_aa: CSASGGAGNTIYF

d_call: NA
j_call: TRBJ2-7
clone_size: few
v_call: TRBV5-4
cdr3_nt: TGTGCCAGCAGCTTGGGTCAGGGGATCCGCGAGCAGTACTTC
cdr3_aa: CASSLGQGIREQYF

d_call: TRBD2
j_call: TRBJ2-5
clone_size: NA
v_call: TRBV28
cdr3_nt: TGTGCCAGCAGTTTAGGGACTAGCGGGGGGGTCCAAGAGACCCAGTACTTC
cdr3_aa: CASSLGTSGGVQETQYF

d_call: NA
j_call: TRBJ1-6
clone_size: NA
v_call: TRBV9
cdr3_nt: TGTGCCAGCAGCGCCGGGCATAATTCACCCCTCCACTTT
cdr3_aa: CASSAGHNSPLHF

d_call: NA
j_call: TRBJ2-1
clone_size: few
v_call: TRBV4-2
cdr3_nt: TGTGCCAGCAGCCCCGGAAGAGAGCAGTTCTTC
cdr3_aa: CASSPGREQFF

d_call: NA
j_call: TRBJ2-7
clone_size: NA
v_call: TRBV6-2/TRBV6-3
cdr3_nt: TGTGCCGCGGGGGAAAGCAGGGGGCTATCGGGAACCTACGAGCAGTACTTC
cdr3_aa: CAAGESRGLSGTYEQYF

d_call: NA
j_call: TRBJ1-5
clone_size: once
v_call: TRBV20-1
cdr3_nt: TGCAGTGCTAGAGATCGGGTGGACTTGAATCAGCCCCAGCATTTT
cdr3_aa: CSARDRVDLNQPQHF

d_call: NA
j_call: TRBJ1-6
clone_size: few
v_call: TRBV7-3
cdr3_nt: TGTGCCAGCAGCTGGGGGGATTCCTATAATTCACCCCTCCACTTT
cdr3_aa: CASSWGDSYNSPLHF

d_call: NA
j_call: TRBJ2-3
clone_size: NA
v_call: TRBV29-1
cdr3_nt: TGCAGCGTTACATCCATCTGGCAGGAGCGCACAGATACGCAGTATTTT
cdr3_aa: CSVTSIWQERTDTQYF

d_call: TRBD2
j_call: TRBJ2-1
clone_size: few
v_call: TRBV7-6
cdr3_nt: TGTGCCAGCAGCTTGAGGGAGCGGGGGAGCTCCTACAATGAGCAGTTCTTC
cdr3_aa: CASSLRERGSSYNEQFF

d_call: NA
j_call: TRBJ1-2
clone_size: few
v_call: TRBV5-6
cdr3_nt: TGTGCCAGCAGGGGGGAATTCTATGGCTACACCTTC
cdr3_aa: CASRGEFYGYTF

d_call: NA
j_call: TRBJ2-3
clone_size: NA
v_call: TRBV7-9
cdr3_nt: TGTGCCAGCAGCTTATGGATAGATGGGCTCAGCACAGATACGCAGTATTTT
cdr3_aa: CASSLWIDGLSTDTQYF

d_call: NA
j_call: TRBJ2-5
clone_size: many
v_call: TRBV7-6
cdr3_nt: TGTGCCAGCAGCGCCGTGAGGGGACACCAAGAGACCCAGTACTTC
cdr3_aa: CASSAVRGHQETQYF